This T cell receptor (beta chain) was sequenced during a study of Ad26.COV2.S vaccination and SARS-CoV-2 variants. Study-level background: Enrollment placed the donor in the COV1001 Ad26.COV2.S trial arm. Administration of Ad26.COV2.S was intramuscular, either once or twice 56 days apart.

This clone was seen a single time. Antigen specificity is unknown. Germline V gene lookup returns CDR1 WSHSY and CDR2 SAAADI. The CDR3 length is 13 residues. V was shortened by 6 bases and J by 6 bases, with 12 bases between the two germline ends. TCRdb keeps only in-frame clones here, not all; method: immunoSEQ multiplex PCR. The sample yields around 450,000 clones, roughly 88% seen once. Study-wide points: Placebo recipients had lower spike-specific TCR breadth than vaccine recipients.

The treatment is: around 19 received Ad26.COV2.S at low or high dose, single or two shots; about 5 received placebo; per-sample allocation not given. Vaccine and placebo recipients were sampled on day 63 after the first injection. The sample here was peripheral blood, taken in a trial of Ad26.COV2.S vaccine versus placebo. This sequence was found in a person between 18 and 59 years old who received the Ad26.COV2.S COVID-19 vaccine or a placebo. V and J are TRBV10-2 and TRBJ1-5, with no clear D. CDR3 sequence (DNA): TGCGCCAGCAGCGGAACAGCCCCTCAGCCCCAGCATTTT. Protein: CASSGTAPQPQHF.